These 26 T cell receptor beta chains share one sample of origin, sequenced in a study of molecular identifiers for immune sequencing clone quantification. Using its own MiXCR run on the PCR reads, TCRdb lists one record per CDR3 protein. The profile shows hundreds of thousands of distinct CDR3 sequences, 20% to 25% of them singletons. Material: naive CD8+ T cells from blood, with Jurkat cell RNA spiked in. The subset: FACS-sorted CD8+CD4-CCR7+CD45RA+ naive T cells. The source is a human donor in good health. Some libraries in this study had Jurkat cell RNA spiked in.

This clonotype was observed a handful of times. The DNA of the CDR3 is TGTGCCATCAGTGAGTCGACAGGATATAATCGCGAGCAGTACTTC. This gives the protein CAISESTGYNREQYF. J is TRBJ2-7 and V is TRBV10-3; TRBD1 might be the D (6 bases). Trimming took 0 bases from V and 6 from J, leaving 15 bases between them. The germline V gene has CDR1 ENHRY and CDR2 SYGVKD. The CDR3 totals 15 residues.

This clonotype has at least ten counts. The chain carries TRBV2 and TRBJ2-3, with a tentative D call TRBD2 (5 bases). The CDR3 has 15 residues. V was shortened by 3 bases and J by 3 bases, with 13 bases between the two germline ends. Looked up from germline, CDR1 is SNHLY and CDR2 is FYNNEI. The chain's CDR3 is CASSERVLQTDTQYF. In DNA, the CDR3 is TGTGCCAGCAGTGAGAGGGTCCTGCAGACAGATACGCAGTATTTT.

At least ten counts were recorded for this clonotype. The gene calls are TRBV20-1 and TRBJ2-4; 10 bases agree with TRBD1. The germline V gene encodes CDR1 DFQATT and CDR2 SNEGSKA (reference sequence). The CDR3 has 16 residues. V lost 3 bases and J lost 0; bases outside the gene matches: 5. The CDR3 region is CSASWGQGLAKNIQYF. The CDR3 region has the DNA TGCAGTGCTAGCTGGGGACAGGGGCTAGCCAAAAACATTCAGTACTTC.

Only one count was recorded for this clonotype. A much larger clone lies one base from this, so it may be a read error. The chain joins TRBV5-5 to TRBJ2-5; TRBD1 agrees at 7 bases. Trimming cost V 3 bases and J 6 bases; bases outside gene matches: 11. The CDR3 is 15 residues long. Germline CDR1 is SGHKS and CDR2 is YYEKEE (reference sequence). This CDR3 is CASSSGAGGWKTQYF. DNA for the CDR3: TGTGCCAGCAGCTCCGGGGCAGGGGGTTGGAAGACCCAGTACTTC.

This clonotype was detected ten times or more. The chain is built from TRBV4-1 and TRBJ2-5; D possibly corresponds to TRBD1 (6 bases). This CDR3 is built from 15 residues. V lost 1 base and J 4 bases, leaving 13 bases between the germline ends. Germline CDR1 and CDR2: MGHRA and YSYEKL. The CDR3 protein is CASSQGPRRGETQYF. The CDR3 DNA follows: TGCGCCAGCAGCCAAGGCCCGCGCAGGGGAGAGACCCAGTACTTC.

To note about this clonotype: This could be a read error, since a much larger clone is one nucleotide away. CDR3 amino acids: CAGSSPGGPYYNEQFF. Here the CDR3 DNA reads TGTGCCGGCAGTTCCCCAGGTGGGCCTTACTACAATGAGCAGTTCTTC. The rearrangement links TRBV6-2 or TRBV6-3 to TRBJ2-1; D gene unclear. Germline V CDR1 and CDR2: MNHEY, SVGEGT. The CDR3 has 16 amino acids.

A remark on this clonotype: This may be a read error: a much more frequent sequence differs by one nucleotide. The chain employs TRBV10-2 and TRBJ2-3; D ambiguous. This CDR3 region has 14 residues. The germline V gene has CDR1 WSHSY and CDR2 SAAADI. CDR3 residues: CTSSELGFTDTQYF. The CDR3 region has the DNA TGCACCAGCAGTGAATTGGGGTTTACAGATACGCAGTATTTT.

This clonotype was recorded at least ten times. V usage is TRBV20-1 and J usage is TRBJ2-7; 10 bases are a match to TRBD2. Germline trimming cut 0 bases from V and 3 bases from J; bases unmatched to any gene: 5. Germline CDR1 is DFQATT and CDR2 is SNEGSKA (reference sequence). The CDR3 sequence is 15 residues long. CDR3 protein: CSARDLASGSYEQYF. CDR3 DNA sequence: TGCAGTGCTAGAGATCTAGCTAGCGGGAGCTACGAGCAGTACTTC.

This clonotype came up many times. The chain uses TRBV7-9 and TRBJ2-5; D is unclear. Looked up from germline, CDR1 is SEHNR and CDR2 is FQNEAQ (reference sequence). This CDR3 has 15 residues. V lost 5 bases, J lost 5 bases, and 18 bases lay in between. The CDR3 bases are TGTGCCAGCAGCCCATTCTACGGTTCCAAGGAGACCCAGTACTTC. Residues: CASSPFYGSKETQYF.

Regarding this clonotype: Given a much more abundant clone one base away, this may be a read error. The chain recombines TRBV12-3 or TRBV12-4 with TRBJ1-1; no firm D call. The length of the CDR3 is 10 residues. DNA of the CDR3: TGTGCCAGCCGCGGTCGGGAGGCTCTCTTT. Protein sequence: CASRGREALF.

This clonotype was detected ten times or more. The rearrangement uses TRBV6-5 and TRBJ2-7; 9 bases line up with TRBD2. This CDR3 region has 13 residues. Germline trimming cut 4 bases from V and 6 bases from J; bases unmatched to any gene: 4. CDR1 and CDR2 (germline): MNHEY, SVGAGI. The CDR3 DNA reads as TGTGCCAGCAGTTTTGCGGGAGGGCTCGAGCAGTACTTC. This gives the protein CASSFAGGLEQYF.

Many counts were recorded for this clonotype. The V and J genes are TRBV29-1 and TRBJ2-4; the match to TRBD1 covers 10 bases. J lost 7 bases, V lost 3 bases, and 0 bases had no gene match. The CDR3 totals 12 residues. Germline V lookup: CDR1 SQVTM, CDR2 ANQGSEA. CDR3 in amino acids: CSVEDRGNIQYF. Here the CDR3 DNA reads TGCAGCGTTGAGGACAGGGGGAACATTCAGTACTTC.

The chain couples TRBV20-1 to TRBJ2-7; D not certain. Trimming removed 3 bases at V and 6 bases at J, with 24 bases between. CDR3 length: 16 residues. Germline values: CDR1 DFQATT, CDR2 SNEGSKA (reference sequence). Here the CDR3 reads CSASLIPGSGMSEQYF. For the CDR3, the DNA is TGCAGTGCTAGTCTAATTCCGGGCTCTGGAATGAGCGAGCAGTACTTC.

The table lists this clonotype with many counts. This chain's CDR3 is CASSQNRGGGSEQFF. As DNA, the CDR3 is TGCGCCAGCAGCCAAAACCGGGGGGGGGGTAGTGAGCAGTTCTTC. The rearrangement uses TRBV4-3 and TRBJ2-1; 8 positions agree with TRBD2. The V and J ends lost 2 bases and 9 bases, in that order; junction bases with no gene match: 9. This CDR3 contains 15 residues. The germline V gene has CDR1 LGHNA and CDR2 YSLEER.

In its sample, this clonotype was seen a few times. The chain uses TRBV19 and TRBJ2-7; D is tentatively TRBD1 or TRBD2 (5 bases each). V dropped 8 bases and J dropped 5 bases, with 16 bases sitting between them. This CDR3 region has 13 residues. CDR1 and CDR2 from the germline V gene are LNHDA and SQIVND (reference sequence). The DNA for the CDR3 is TGTGCCAGTGCCGACGGGACCCTCCACGAGCAGTACTTC. Translated: CASADGTLHEQYF.

Ten or more counts support this clonotype. V is TRBV10-3 and J is TRBJ2-5, with 8 bases identical to TRBD2. The CDR3 extends over 13 amino acids. V gave up 7 bases and J gave up 3 bases; unmatched junction bases: 4. The germline CDR1 and CDR2 sequences are ENHRY and SYGVKD. The CDR3 DNA sequence: TGTGCCATCAAACCGGGACTAGAAGAGACCCAGTACTTC. The encoded protein is CAIKPGLEETQYF.

In regard to this clonotype: This sequence may be a read error, since a much larger clone differs from it by one base. The chain couples TRBV6-2 or TRBV6-3 to TRBJ2-7, with no clear D. Germline CDR1 is MNHEY and CDR2 is SVGEGT. The CDR3 has 12 residues. CDR3 nucleotide sequence: TGTGCCTGCAGTTACCCGACCTACGAGCAGTACTTC. It translates to CACSYPTYEQYF.

The table lists this clonotype with many counts. This chain uses TRBV7-8 with TRBJ2-7; D gene uncertain. Germline V gene data show CDR1 as SGHVS and CDR2 as FQNEAQ. There are 14 residues in the CDR3. V gave up 1 base and J gave up 5 bases, with 12 bases separating them. This chain's CDR3 is CASSLVQKTDEQYF. The CDR3 DNA reads as TGTGCCAGCAGCTTAGTACAGAAGACCGACGAGCAGTACTTC. Using reference TRBV7-8 and TRBJ2-7 for the parts outside the CDR3, the full variable domain is GAGVSQSPRYKVAKRGQDVALRCDPISGHVSLFWYQQALGQGPEFLTYFQNEAQLDKSGLPSDRFFAERPEGSVSTLKIQRTQQEDSAVYLCASSLVQKTDEQYFGPGTRLTVT.

This clonotype was counted many times. The chain is built from TRBV5-6 and TRBJ1-1, with D tentatively TRBD1 (5 bases). With 4 bases removed from V and 10 bases from J, the gap between germline ends came to 14 bases. Per germline, CDR1 SGHDT and CDR2 YYEEEE. The CDR3 totals 12 residues. In DNA form, the CDR3 reads TGTGCCAGCAGCCTGGGGGGGGGATCAGCTTTCTTT. Amino acid sequence: CASSLGGGSAFF.

This clonotype was seen ten or more times. The rearrangement uses TRBV30 and TRBJ2-7; D uncertain. Trimming left V 1 base short and J 3 bases short, with 4 bases between. CDR3 length equals 11 residues. Germline V lookup: CDR1 GTSNPN, CDR2 SVGIG (reference sequence). CDR3 residues: CAWSGNYEQYF. Written as DNA, the CDR3 is TGTGCCTGGAGTGGAAACTACGAGCAGTACTTC.

In the case of this clonotype: A much larger clone differs by one base, so this may be a read error. V gene TRBV5-6 combines with J gene TRBJ2-1; D is ambiguous. This CDR3 has 12 residues. Looked up from germline, CDR1 is SGHDT and CDR2 is YYEEEE. CDR3 amino acids: CASSFLTDERFF. Written as DNA, the CDR3 is TGTGCCAGCAGCTTCCTTACAGATGAGCGGTTCTTC. Full variable domain (missing parts from reference TRBV5-6 and TRBJ2-1): DAGVTQSPTHLIKTRGQQVTLRCSPKSGHDTVSWYQQALGQGPQFIFQYYEEEERQRGNFPDRFSGHQFPNYSSELNVNALLLGDSALYLCASSFLTDERFFGPGTRLTVL.

This chain joins TRBV2 and TRBJ2-2, with TRBD1 matching 8 bases. V trimming: 6 bases; J trimming: 5 bases; junction bases outside the gene matches: 17. The CDR3 covers 18 residues. Germline CDR1 reads SNHLY; CDR2 reads FYNNEI. In nucleotides, the CDR3 is TGTGCCAGCAGCGACGGGGGACAGGCCTTTTTGGGGACCGGGGAGCTGTTTTTT. Residues: CASSDGGQAFLGTGELFF.

This clonotype has a count of ten or more. V and J are TRBV28 and TRBJ2-1, with 7 bases that match TRBD1. The CDR3 spans 16 residues. V shed 4 bases, J shed 2 bases, and the junction held 8 bases outside the gene matches. The germline V gene encodes CDR1 MDHEN and CDR2 SYDVKM. Here the CDR3 reads CASSSRDSSTYNEQFF. CDR3 DNA: TGTGCCAGCAGTTCCCGGGACAGCTCTACCTACAATGAGCAGTTCTTC. Looking up the rest from reference TRBV28 and TRBJ2-1 gives the full variable domain: DVKVTQSSRYLVKRTGEKVFLECVQDMDHENMFWYRQDPGLGLRLIYFSYDVKMKEKGDIPEGYSVSREKKERFSLILESASTNQTSMYLCASSSRDSSTYNEQFFGPGTRLTVL.

This clonotype has a count of ten or more. This chain joins TRBV5-6 and TRBJ2-7, with unresolved D. CDR3 size: 13 residues. The ends were cut back, 4 bases at V and 2 bases at J, with 10 bases in the middle. Germline V gives CDR1 SGHDT, CDR2 YYEEEE. The CDR3 loop reads CASSPAAAYEQYF. The CDR3 nucleotides read TGTGCCAGCAGCCCGGCCGCAGCCTACGAGCAGTACTTC.

Remarks on this clonotype: At one end the junction does not follow the germline gene, possibly because of a read error. The chain couples TRBV9 to TRBJ1-4; D call uncertain. There are 14 residues in the CDR3. Germline lookup yields CDR1 SGDLS and CDR2 YYNGEE. CDR3 DNA sequence: TGTGCCAGCAGCGAGAGAGAAACTAATGGAAAACTGTTTTTT. Amino acid sequence: CASSERETNGKLFF.

This clonotype showed up many times. V gene TRBV7-9 combines with J gene TRBJ2-1, with TRBD2 identical over 7 bases. Per the germline V gene, CDR1 is SEHNR and CDR2 is FQNEAQ (reference sequence). J gave up 4 bases and V 2 bases, and 8 bases lay outside the gene matches. This CDR3 is built from 16 residues. CDR3 sequence reads: CASSLWEGPGYNEQFF. As DNA, the CDR3 is TGTGCCAGCAGCTTATGGGAGGGTCCGGGATACAATGAGCAGTTCTTC.